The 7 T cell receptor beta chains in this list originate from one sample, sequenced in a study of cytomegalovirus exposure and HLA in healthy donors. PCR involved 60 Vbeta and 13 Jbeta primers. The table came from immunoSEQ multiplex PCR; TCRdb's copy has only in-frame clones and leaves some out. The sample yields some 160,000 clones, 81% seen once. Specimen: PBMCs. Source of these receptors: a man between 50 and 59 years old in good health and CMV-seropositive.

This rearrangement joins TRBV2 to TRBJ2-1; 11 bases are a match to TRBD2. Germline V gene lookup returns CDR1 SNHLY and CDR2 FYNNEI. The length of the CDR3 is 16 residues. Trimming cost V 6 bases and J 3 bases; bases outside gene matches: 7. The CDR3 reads CASSGRLAGNYNEQFF. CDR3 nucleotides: TGTGCCAGCAGCGGTCGACTAGCGGGAAACTACAATGAGCAGTTCTTC.

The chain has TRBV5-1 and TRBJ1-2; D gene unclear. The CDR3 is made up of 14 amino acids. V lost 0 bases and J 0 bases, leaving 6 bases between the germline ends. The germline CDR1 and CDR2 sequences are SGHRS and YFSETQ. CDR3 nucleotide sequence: TGCGCCAGCAGCTTGGGTTCGTCTAACTATGGCTACACCTTC. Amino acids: CASSLGSSNYGYTF.

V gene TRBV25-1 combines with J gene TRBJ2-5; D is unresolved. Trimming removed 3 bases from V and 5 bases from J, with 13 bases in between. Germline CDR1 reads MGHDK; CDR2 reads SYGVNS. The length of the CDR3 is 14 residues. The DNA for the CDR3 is TGTGCCAGCAGTGACCCGCGAGCAACGGAGACCCAGTACTTC. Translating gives CASSDPRATETQYF.

CDR3 amino acids: CASILTFSAEQYF. The CDR3 DNA reads TGTGCCAGCATCCTAACCTTCTCCGCCGAGCAGTACTTC. The gene calls are TRBV6-1 and TRBJ2-7; D unresolved. Germline assignment: CDR1 MNHNS and CDR2 SASEGT. The CDR3 spans 13 residues. Deletions cut 7 bases from V and 6 bases from J, with 16 bases between.

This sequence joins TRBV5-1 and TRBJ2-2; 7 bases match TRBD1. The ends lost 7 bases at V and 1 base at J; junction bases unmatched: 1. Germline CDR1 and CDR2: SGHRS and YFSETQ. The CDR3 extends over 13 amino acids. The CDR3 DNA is TGCGCCAGCGGACAGGTGAACACCGGGGAGCTGTTTTTT. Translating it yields CASGQVNTGELFF.

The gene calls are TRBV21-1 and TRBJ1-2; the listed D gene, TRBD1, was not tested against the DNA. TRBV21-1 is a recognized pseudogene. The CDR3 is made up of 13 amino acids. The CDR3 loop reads CASSKGPTYGYTF. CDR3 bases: TGTGCCAGCAGCAAGGGGCCTACCTATGGCTACACCTTC.

The CDR3 DNA follows: TGTGCTAGTGGTTTGTGGCTAGCGGGAGTCACCGGGGAGCTGTTTTTT. Translation gives CASGLWLAGVTGELFF. The chain has TRBV12-5 and TRBJ2-2; TRBD2 matches 10 bases. Per the germline V gene, CDR1 is LGHNT and CDR2 is FRNRAP. There are 16 residues in the CDR3. V lost 2 bases and J lost 4; bases outside the gene matches: 4.